These 4 T cell receptor beta chains were sequenced from one sample in a study of T cells in Graves' hyperthyroidism and ophthalmopathy. Amplification of TCR beta CDR3 regions used RNA as the template. When the TCR CDR3 underwent first-round RT-PCR, the HTBI primer set was used. A single record per CDR3 protein comes from TCRdb applying MiXCR to the multiplex PCR reads. The table records roughly 750,000 distinct CDR3 sequences, about 16% of them present only once. Material for sequencing was blood. The receptors stem from a man aged 18 to 29 with Graves' hyperthyroidism.

This clonotype was detected many times. The chain employs TRBV28 and TRBJ1-1; D remains unclear. The germline gives CDR1 MDHEN, CDR2 SYDVKM. The CDR3 contains 11 residues. The V and J ends lost 1 base and 5 bases respectively, with 2 bases between them. The CDR3 loop is CASSLFTEAFF. CDR3 nucleotides: TGTGCCAGCAGTTTATTTACTGAAGCTTTCTTT.

The sample holds a few counts of this clonotype. The chain has TRBV6-1 and TRBJ1-1, with D possibly matching TRBD1 (5 bases). V shed 7 bases and J shed 0 bases, with 12 bases lying between them. Germline CDR1 is MNHNS and CDR2 is SASEGT. CDR3 length: 14 amino acids. The CDR3 nucleotides read TGTGCCAGCATCGGGCGGGGGGTGAACACTGAAGCTTTCTTT. Its translation: CASIGRGVNTEAFF.

This clonotype was counted between two and nine times. V usage is TRBV12-3 or TRBV12-4 and J usage is TRBJ2-3; the D gene is possibly TRBD2 (6 bases). The CDR3 consists of 15 residues. Trimming shortened V by 6 bases and J by 0 bases, and 13 bases separated the two germline ends. The CDR3 protein is CASSGTATSTDTQYF. In nucleotides, the CDR3 is TGTGCCAGCAGCGGGACTGCTACTAGCACAGATACGCAGTATTTT.

Many counts were recorded for this clonotype. This chain links TRBV28 with TRBJ1-5; D ambiguous. Germline values: CDR1 MDHEN, CDR2 SYDVKM. Trimming cost V 5 bases and J 4 bases, with 9 bases left between them. The CDR3 length is 13 residues. The CDR3 sequence is CASSMDGNQPQHF. DNA of the CDR3: TGTGCCAGCAGTATGGACGGTAATCAGCCCCAGCATTTT.